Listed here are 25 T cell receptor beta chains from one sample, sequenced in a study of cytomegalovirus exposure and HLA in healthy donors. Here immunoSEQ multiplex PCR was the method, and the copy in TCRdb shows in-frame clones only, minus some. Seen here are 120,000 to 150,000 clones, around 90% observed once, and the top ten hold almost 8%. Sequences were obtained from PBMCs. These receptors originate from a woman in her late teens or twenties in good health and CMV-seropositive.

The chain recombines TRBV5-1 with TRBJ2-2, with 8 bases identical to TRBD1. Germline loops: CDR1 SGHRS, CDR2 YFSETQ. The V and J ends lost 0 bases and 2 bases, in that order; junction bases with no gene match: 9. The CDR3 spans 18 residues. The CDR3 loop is CASSLDGTGLFNTGELFF. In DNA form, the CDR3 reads TGCGCCAGCAGCTTGGACGGGACAGGTCTATTTAACACCGGGGAGCTGTTTTTT.

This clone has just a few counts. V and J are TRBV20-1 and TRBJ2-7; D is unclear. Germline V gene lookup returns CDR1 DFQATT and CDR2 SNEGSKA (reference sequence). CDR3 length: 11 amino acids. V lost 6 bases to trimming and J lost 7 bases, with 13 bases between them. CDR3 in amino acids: CSAIPVWEQYF. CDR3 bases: TGCAGTGCCATACCGGTCTGGGAGCAGTACTTC.

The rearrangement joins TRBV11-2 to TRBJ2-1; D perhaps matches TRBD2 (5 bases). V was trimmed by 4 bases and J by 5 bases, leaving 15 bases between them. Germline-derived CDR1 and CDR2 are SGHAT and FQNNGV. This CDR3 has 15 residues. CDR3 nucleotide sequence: TGTGCCAGCAGCTCCCTGCTAGAGGGAAACAATGAGCAGTTCTTC. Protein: CASSSLLEGNNEQFF.

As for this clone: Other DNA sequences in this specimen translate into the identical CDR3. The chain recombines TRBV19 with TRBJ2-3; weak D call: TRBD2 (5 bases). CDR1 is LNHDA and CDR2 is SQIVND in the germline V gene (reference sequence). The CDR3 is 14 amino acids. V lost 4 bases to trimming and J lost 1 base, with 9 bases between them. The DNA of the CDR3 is TGTGCCAGTAGTAGGGAGCGAGGCACAGATACGCAGTATTTT. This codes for CASSRERGTDTQYF.

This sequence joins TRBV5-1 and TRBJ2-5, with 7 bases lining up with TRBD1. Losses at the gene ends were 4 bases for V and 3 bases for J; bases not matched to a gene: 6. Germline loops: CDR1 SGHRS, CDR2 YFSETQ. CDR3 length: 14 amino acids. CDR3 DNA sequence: TGCGCCAGCAGCCGGACAGGTCCCGAAGAGACCCAGTACTTC. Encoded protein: CASSRTGPEETQYF.

DNA for the CDR3: TGTGCCAGCAGCCCGGGACTAGCGGGAGGTGGGTCCTACAATGAGCAGTTCTTC. It yields the protein CASSPGLAGGGSYNEQFF. J is TRBJ2-1 and V is TRBV7-3; TRBD2 agrees at 15 bases. This CDR3 has 18 amino acids. Germline V gene data show CDR1 as SGHTA and CDR2 as FQGTGA. The ends lost 5 bases at V and 1 base at J; junction bases unmatched: 6.

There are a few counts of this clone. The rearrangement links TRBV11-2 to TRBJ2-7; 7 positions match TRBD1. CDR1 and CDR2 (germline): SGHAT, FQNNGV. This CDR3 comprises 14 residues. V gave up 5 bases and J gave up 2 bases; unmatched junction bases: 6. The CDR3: CASSPGTVTYEQYF. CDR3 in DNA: TGTGCCAGCAGCCCCGGGACAGTTACCTACGAGCAGTACTTC.

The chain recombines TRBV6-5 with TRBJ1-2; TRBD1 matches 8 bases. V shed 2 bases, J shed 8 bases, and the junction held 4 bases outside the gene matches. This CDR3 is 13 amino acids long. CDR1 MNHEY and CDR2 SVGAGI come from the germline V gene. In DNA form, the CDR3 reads TGTGCCAGCAGTTACACCCGACAGGGGGGCTACACCTTC. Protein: CASSYTRQGGYTF.

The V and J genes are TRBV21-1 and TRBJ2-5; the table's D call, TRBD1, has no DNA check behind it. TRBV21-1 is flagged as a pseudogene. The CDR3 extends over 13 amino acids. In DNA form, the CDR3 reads TGTGCCAGACCGGACAGAAACCAAGAGACCCAGTACTTC. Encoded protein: CARPDRNQETQYF.

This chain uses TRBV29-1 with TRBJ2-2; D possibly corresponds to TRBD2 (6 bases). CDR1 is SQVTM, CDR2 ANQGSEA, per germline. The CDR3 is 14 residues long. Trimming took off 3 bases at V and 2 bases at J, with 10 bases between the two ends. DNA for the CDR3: TGCAGCGTTGAGGGGACTTCTAACACCGGGGAGCTGTTTTTT. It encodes CSVEGTSNTGELFF.

For the CDR3, the DNA is TGTGCCAGCAGCTCGTCACGAGCGAACTATGGCTACACCTTC. As protein: CASSSSRANYGYTF. The chain links TRBV6-1 to TRBJ1-2; D remains unclear. The CDR3 loop spans 14 amino acids. Per germline, CDR1 MNHNS and CDR2 SASEGT. Trimming took 6 bases from V and 2 from J, leaving 13 bases between them.

Written as DNA, the CDR3 is TGTGCCAGCAGCCCCCGGGGGACAGGGCGGGATGAGCAGTTCTTC. It specifies CASSPRGTGRDEQFF. The chain has TRBV9 and TRBJ2-1, with 9 nucleotides matching TRBD1. Germline CDR1 and CDR2: SGDLS and YYNGEE. Trimming took 4 bases from V and 8 from J; bases not matched to a gene: 10. CDR3 length equals 15 residues.

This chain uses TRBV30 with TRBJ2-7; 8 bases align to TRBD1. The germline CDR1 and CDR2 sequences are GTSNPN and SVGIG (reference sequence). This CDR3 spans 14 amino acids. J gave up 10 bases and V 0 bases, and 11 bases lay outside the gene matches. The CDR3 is CAWSVRQGSRSQYF. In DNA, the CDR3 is TGTGCCTGGAGTGTACGACAGGGGAGTCGGTCTCAGTACTTC. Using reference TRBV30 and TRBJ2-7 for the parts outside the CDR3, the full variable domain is SQTIHQWPATLVQPVGSPLSLECTVEGTSNPNLYWYRQAAGRGLQLLFYSVGIGQISSEVPQNLSASRPQDRQFILSSKKLLLSDSGFYLCAWSVRQGSRSQYFGPGTRLTVT.

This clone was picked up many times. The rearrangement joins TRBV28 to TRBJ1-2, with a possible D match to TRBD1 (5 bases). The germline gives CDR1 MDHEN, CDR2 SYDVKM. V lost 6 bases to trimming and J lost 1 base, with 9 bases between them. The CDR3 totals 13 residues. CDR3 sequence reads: CASSRQLNYGYTF. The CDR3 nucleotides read TGTGCCAGCAGCCGACAGCTTAACTATGGCTACACCTTC.

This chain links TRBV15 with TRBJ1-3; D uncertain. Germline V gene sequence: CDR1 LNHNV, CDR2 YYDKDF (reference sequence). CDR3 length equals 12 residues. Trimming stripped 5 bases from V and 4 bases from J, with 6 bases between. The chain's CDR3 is CATSPVGNTIYF. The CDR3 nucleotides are TGTGCCACCAGCCCTGTGGGAAACACCATATATTTT.

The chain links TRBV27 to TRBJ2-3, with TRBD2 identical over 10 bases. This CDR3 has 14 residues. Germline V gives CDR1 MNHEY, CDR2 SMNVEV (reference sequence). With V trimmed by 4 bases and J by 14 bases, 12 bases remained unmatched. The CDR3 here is CASSSTASGGGRYF. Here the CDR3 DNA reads TGTGCCAGCAGTTCCACCGCAAGCGGGGGGGGTCGGTATTTT.

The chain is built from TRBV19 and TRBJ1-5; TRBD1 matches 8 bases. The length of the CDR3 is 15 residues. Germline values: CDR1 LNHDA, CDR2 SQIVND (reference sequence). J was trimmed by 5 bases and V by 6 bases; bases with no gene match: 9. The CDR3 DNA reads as TGTGCCAGTAGCTCGGACAGGGCGGGGGATCAGCCCCAGCATTTT. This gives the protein CASSSDRAGDQPQHF.

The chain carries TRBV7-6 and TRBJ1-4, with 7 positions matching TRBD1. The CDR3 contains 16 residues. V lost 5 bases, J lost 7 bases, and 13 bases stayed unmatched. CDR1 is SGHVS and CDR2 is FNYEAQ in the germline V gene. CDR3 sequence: CASSNGRARGVEKLFF. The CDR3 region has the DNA TGTGCCAGCAGCAACGGCCGGGCCAGGGGGGTTGAAAAACTGTTTTTT.

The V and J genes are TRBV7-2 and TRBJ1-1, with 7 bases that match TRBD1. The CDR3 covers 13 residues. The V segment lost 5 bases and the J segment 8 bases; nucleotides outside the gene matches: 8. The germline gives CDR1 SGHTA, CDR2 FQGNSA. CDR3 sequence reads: CASSTRYRGEAFF. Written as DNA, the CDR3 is TGTGCCAGCAGCACCCGATACAGGGGCGAAGCTTTCTTT.

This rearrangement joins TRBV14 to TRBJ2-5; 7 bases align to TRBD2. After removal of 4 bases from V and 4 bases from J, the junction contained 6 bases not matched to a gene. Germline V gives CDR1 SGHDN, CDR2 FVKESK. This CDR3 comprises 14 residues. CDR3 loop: CASSLHIAGETQYF. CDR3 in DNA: TGTGCCAGCAGCCTCCATATAGCGGGAGAGACCCAGTACTTC.

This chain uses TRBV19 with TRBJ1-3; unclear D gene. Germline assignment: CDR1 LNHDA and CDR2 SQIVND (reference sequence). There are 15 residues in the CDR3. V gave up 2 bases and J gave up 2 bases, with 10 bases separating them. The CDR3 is CASSISPGAGNTIYF. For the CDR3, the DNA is TGTGCCAGTAGTATATCGCCCGGGGCTGGAAACACCATATATTTT.

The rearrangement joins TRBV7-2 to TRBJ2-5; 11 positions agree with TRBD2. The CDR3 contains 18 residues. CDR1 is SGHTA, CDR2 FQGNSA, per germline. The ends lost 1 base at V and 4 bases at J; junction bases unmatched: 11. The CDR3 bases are TGTGCCAGCAGCTTAGGACTTTATAGCGGGGGGGGCCGAGAGACCCAGTACTTC. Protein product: CASSLGLYSGGGRETQYF.

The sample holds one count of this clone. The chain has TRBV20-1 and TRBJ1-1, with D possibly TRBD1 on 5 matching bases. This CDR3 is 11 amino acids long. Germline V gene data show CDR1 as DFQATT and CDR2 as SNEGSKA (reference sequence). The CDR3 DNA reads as TGCAGAGCCACCGGGGGGACTGAAGCTTTCTTT. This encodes CRATGGTEAFF.

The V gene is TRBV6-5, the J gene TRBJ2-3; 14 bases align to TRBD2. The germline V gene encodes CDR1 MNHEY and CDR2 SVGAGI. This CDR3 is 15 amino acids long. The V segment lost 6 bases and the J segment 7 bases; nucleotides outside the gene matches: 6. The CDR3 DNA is TGTGCCAGCAGCCAGGGACTAGCGGGAGTGAATACGCAGTATTTT. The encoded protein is CASSQGLAGVNTQYF.

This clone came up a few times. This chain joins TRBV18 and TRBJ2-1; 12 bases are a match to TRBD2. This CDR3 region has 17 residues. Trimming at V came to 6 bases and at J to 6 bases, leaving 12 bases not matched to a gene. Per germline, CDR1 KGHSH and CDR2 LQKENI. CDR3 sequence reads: CASSLDRLAGESNEQFF. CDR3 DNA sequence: TGTGCCAGCTCGCTCGATAGACTAGCGGGAGAGAGCAATGAGCAGTTCTTC. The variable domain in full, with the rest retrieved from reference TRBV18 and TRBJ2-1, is NAGVMQNPRHLVRRRGQEARLRCSPMKGHSHVYWYRQLPEEGLKFMVYLQKENIIDESGMPKERFSAEFPKEGPSILRIQQVVRGDSAAYFCASSLDRLAGESNEQFFGPGTRLTVL.